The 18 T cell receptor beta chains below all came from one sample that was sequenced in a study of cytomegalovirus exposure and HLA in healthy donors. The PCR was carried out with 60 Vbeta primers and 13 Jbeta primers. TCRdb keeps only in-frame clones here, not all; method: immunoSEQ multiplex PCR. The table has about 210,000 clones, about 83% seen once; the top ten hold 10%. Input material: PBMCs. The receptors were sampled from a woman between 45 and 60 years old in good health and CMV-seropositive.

The CDR3 spells CASSSTGAGGLTDTQYF. The CDR3 region has the DNA TGTGCCAGCAGCTCCACAGGGGCGGGGGGACTCACAGATACGCAGTATTTT. The chain is built from TRBV7-3 and TRBJ2-3; TRBD2 is a possible D gene (8 bases). V lost 4 bases and J 2 bases, leaving 19 bases between the germline ends. The CDR3 is 17 residues long. Per germline, CDR1 SGHTA and CDR2 FQGTGA.

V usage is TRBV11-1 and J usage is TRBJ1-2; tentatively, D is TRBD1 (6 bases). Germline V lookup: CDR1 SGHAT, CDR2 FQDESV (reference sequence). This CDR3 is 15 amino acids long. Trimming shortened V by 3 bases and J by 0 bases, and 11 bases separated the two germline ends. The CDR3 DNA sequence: TGTGCCAGCAGCTTGACAGGTTCGTCTAACTATGGCTACACCTTC. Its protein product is CASSLTGSSNYGYTF.

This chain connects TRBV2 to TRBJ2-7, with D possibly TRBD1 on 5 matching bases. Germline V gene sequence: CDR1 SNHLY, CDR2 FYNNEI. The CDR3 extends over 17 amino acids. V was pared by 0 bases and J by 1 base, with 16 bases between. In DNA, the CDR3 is TGTGCCAGCAGTGAAGCGGATGACAGCCTATGGTCCTACGAGCAGTACTTC. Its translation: CASSEADDSLWSYEQYF.

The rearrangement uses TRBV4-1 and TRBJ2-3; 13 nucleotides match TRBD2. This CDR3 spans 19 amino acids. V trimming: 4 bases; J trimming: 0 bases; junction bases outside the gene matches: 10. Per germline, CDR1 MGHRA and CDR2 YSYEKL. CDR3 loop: CASSPQLAGGPRSTDTQYF. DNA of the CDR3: TGCGCCAGCAGCCCACAACTAGCGGGGGGGCCGAGGAGCACAGATACGCAGTATTTT.

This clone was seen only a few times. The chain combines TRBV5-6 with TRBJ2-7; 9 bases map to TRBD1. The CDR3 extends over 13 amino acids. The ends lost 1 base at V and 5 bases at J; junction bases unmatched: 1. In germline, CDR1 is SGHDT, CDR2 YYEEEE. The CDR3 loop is CASSLRDRDEQYF. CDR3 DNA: TGTGCCAGCAGCTTGCGGGACAGGGACGAGCAGTACTTC.

Here the CDR3 reads CASSYSLRAGEETQYF. DNA for the CDR3: TGTGCCAGCAGTTACTCGCTCCGAGCGGGGGAAGAGACCCAGTACTTC. The rearrangement links TRBV6-5 to TRBJ2-5; 8 bases are a match to TRBD2. CDR1 MNHEY and CDR2 SVGAGI come from the germline V gene. CDR3 length equals 16 residues. V lost 0 bases and J lost 3; bases outside the gene matches: 6.

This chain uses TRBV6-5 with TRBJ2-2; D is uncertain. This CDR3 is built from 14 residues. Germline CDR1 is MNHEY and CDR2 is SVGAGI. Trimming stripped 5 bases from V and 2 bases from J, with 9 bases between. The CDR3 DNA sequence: TGTGCCAGCAGTGCCAAGAGAAACACCGGGGAGCTGTTTTTT. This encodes CASSAKRNTGELFF.

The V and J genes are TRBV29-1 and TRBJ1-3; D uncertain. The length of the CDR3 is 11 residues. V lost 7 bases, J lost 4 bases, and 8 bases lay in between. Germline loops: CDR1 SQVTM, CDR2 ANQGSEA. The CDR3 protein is CSAGFGNTIYF. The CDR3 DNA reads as TGCAGCGCCGGGTTCGGAAACACCATATATTTT.

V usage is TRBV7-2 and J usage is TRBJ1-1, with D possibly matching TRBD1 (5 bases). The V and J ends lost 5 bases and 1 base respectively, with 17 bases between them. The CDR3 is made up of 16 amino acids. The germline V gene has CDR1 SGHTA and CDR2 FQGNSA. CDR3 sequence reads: CASSEYGGEANTEAFF. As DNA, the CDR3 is TGTGCCAGCAGCGAATACGGGGGGGAAGCGAACACTGAAGCTTTCTTT.

The CDR3 bases are TGTGCCAGCAGCTTAATGGGCGGAGGGCAGTTCTTC. It yields the protein CASSLMGGGQFF. The chain uses TRBV7-3 and TRBJ2-1, with D tentatively TRBD2 (5 bases). The germline V gene has CDR1 SGHTA and CDR2 FQGTGA. Trimming took 1 base from V and 12 from J, leaving 10 bases between them. This CDR3 spans 12 amino acids.

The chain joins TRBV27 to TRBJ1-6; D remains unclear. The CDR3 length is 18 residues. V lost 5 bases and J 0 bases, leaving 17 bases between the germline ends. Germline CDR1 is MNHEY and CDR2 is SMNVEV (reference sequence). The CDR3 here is CASSQGSGERSYNSPLHF. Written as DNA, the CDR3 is TGTGCCAGCAGTCAAGGGTCCGGGGAGCGCTCCTATAATTCACCCCTCCACTTT.

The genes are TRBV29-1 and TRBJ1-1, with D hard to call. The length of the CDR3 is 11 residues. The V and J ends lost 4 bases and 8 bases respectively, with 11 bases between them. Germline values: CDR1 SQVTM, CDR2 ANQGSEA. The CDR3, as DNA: TGCAGCGTTGTAGGTCGGGGAGAAGCTTTCTTT. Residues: CSVVGRGEAFF.

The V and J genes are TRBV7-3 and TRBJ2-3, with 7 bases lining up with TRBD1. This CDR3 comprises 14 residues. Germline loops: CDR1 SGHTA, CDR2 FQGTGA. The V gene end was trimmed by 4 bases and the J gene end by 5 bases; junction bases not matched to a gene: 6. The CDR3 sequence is CASSSANRGDTQYF. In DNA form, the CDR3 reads TGTGCCAGCAGCTCCGCGAACAGGGGAGATACGCAGTATTTT.

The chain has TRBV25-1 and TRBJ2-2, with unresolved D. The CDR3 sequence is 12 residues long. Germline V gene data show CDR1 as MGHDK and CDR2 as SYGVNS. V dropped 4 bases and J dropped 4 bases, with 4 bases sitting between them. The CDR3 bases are TGTGCCAGCAGTGTCATCACCGGGGAGCTGTTTTTT. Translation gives CASSVITGELFF.

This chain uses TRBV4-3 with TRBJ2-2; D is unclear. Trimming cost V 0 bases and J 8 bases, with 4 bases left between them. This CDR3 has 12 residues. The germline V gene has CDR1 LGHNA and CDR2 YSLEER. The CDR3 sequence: CASSQDQGELFF. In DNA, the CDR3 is TGCGCCAGCAGCCAAGATCAGGGGGAGCTGTTTTTT.

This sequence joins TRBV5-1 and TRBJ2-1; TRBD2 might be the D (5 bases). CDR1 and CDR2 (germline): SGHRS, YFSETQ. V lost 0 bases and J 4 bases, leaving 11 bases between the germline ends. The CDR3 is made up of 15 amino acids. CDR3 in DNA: TGCGCCAGCAGCTTGGTGGGCTCGGGATACAATGAGCAGTTCTTC. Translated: CASSLVGSGYNEQFF.

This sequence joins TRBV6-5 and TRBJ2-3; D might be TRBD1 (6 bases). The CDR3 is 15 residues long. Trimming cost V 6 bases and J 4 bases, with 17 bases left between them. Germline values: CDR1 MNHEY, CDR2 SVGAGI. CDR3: CASRSNRVKADTQYF. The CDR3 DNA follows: TGTGCCAGCAGGTCAAACAGGGTAAAGGCAGATACGCAGTATTTT.

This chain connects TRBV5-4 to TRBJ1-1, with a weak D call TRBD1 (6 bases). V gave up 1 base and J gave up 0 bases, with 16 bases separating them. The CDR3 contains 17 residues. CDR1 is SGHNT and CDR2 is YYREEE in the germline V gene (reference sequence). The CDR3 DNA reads TGTGCCAGCAGCTTGTTGGGGGGGGGCTGGATGAACACTGAAGCTTTCTTT. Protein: CASSLLGGGWMNTEAFF.